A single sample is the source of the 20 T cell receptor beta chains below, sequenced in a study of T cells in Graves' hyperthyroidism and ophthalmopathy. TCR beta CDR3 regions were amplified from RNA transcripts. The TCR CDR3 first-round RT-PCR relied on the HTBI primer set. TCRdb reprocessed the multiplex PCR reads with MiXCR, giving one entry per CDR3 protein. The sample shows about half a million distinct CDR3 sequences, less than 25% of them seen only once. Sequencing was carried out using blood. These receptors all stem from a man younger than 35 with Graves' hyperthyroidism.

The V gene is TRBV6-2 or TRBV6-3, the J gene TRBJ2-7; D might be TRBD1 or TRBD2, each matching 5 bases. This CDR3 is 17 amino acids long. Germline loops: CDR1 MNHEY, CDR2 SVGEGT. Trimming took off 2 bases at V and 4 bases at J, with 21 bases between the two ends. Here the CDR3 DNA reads TGTGCCAGCAGTTACGGGACGATCGGTGCGGACCCTTACGAGCAGTACTTC. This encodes CASSYGTIGADPYEQYF.

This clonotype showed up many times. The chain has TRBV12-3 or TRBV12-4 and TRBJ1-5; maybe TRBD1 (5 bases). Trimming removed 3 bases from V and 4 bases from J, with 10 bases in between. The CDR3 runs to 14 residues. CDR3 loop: CASSFSGWNQPQHF. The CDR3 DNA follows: TGTGCCAGCAGTTTCTCAGGGTGGAATCAGCCCCAGCATTTT.

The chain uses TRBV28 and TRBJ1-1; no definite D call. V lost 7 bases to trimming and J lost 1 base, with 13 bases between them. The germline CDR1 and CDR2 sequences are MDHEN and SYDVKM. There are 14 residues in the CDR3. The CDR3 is CASTHQAWNTEAFF. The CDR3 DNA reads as TGTGCCAGCACGCATCAGGCCTGGAACACTGAAGCTTTCTTT.

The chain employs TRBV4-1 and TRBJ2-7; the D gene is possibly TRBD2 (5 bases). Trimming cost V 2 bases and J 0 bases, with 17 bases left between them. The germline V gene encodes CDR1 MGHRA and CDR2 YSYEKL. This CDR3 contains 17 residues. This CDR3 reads CASSQTPQVGSSYEQYF. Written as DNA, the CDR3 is TGCGCCAGCAGCCAAACCCCGCAGGTGGGGAGCTCCTACGAGCAGTACTTC.

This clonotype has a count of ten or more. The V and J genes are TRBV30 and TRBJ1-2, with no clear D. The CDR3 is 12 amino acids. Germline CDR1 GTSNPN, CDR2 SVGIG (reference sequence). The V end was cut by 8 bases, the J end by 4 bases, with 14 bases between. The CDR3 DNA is TGTGCCATCAATTTGTCCCTCTATGGCTACACCTTC. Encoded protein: CAINLSLYGYTF.

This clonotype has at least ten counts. The CDR3, as DNA: TGTGCCAGCAGTGACACCTCCTGGCTAGCGGGACAAGAGACCCAGTACTTC. Protein: CASSDTSWLAGQETQYF. This sequence joins TRBV6-1 and TRBJ2-5, with 9 bases lining up with TRBD2. The length of the CDR3 is 17 residues. Unmatched junction bases numbered 10, after V lost 3 bases and J lost 2 bases. Germline CDR1 and CDR2: MNHNS and SASEGT.

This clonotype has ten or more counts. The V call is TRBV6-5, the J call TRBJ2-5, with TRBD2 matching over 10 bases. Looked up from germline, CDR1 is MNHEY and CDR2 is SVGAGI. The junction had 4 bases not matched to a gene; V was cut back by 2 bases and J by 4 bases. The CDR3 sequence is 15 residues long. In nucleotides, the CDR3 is TGTGCCAGCAGTTACGGGCTAGCGGGGGTAGAGACCCAGTACTTC. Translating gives CASSYGLAGVETQYF.

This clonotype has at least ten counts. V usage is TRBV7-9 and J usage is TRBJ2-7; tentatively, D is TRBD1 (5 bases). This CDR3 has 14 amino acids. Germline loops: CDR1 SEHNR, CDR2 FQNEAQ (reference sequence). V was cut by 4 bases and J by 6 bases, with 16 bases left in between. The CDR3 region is CASSWADRPVEQYF. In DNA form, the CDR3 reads TGTGCCAGCAGCTGGGCCGACAGACCTGTCGAGCAGTACTTC.

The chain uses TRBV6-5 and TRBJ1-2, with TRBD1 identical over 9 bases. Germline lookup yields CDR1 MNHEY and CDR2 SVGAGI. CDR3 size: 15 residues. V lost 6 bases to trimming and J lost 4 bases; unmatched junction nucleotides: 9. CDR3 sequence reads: CASRYDRGSGYGYTF. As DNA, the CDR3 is TGTGCCAGCAGATATGACAGGGGGAGCGGCTATGGCTACACCTTC.

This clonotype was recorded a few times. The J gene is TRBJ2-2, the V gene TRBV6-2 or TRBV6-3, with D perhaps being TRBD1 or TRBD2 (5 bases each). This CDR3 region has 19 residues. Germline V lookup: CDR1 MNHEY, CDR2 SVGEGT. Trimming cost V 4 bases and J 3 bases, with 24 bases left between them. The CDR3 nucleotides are TGTGCCAGCAGTTCTCCGAGTCGGGTGGCCGGGGCTGACACCGGGGAGCTGTTTTTT. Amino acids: CASSSPSRVAGADTGELFF.

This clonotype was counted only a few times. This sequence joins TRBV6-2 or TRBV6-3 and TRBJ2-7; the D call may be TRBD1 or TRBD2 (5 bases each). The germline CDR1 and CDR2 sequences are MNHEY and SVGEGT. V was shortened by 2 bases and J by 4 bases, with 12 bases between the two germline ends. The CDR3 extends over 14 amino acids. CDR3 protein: CASSYAEGRYEQYF. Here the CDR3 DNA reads TGTGCCAGCAGTTACGCAGAGGGACGGTACGAGCAGTACTTC.

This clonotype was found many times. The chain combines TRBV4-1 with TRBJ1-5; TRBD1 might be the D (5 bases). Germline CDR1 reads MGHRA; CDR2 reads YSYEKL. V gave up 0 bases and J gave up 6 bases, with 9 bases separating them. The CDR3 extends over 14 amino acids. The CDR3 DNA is TGCGCCAGCAGCCAAGATCTAAGGGGTCAGCCCCAGCATTTT. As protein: CASSQDLRGQPQHF.

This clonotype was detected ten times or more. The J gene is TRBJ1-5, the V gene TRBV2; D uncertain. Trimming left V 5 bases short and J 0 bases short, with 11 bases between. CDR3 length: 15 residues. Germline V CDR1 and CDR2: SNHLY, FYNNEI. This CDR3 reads CASSKDGFSNQPQHF. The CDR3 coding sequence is TGTGCCAGCAGTAAGGACGGATTTAGCAATCAGCCCCAGCATTTT.

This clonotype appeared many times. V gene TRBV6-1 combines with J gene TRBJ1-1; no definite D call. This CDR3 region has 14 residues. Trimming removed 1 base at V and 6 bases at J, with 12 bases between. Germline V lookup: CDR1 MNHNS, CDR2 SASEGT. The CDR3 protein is CASSEVPEWPEAFF. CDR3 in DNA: TGTGCCAGCAGTGAAGTCCCTGAATGGCCTGAAGCTTTCTTT.

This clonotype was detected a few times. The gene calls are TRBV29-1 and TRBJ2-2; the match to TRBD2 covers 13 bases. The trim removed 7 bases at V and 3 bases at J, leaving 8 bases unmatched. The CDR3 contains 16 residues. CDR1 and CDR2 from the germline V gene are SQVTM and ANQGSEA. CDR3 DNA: TGCAGCGCCGCACTAGCGGGGGGGCCGGACACCGGGGAGCTGTTTTTT. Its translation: CSAALAGGPDTGELFF.

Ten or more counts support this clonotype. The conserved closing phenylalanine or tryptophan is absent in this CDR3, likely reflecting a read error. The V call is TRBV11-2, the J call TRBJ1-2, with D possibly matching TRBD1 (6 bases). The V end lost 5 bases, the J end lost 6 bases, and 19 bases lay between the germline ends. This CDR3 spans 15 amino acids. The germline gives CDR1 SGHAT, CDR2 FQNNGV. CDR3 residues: CASSPLAGGGNGYTL. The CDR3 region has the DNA TGTGCCAGCAGCCCCTTAGCGGGGGGCGGAAATGGCTACACCCTC.

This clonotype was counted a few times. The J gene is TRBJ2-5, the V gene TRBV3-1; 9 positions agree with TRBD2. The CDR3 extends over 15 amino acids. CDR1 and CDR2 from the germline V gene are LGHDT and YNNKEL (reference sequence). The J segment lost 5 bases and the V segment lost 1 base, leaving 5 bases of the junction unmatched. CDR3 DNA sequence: TGTGCCAGCAGCCAAGGGCGGGGGGGCCTTGAGACCCAGTACTTC. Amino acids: CASSQGRGGLETQYF.

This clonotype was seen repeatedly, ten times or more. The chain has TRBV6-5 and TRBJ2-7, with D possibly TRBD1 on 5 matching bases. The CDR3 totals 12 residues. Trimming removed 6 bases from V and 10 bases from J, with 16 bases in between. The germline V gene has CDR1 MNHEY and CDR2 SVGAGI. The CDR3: CASRLLDSLQYF. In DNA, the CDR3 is TGTGCCAGCAGACTCCTTGACAGTCTACAGTACTTC.

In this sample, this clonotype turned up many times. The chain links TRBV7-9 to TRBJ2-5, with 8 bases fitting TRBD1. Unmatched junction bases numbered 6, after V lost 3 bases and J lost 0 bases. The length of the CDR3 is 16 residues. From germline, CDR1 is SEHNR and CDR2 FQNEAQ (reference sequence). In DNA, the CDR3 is TGTGCCAGCAGCTTCCCCGGACAGGGACACCAAGAGACCCAGTACTTC. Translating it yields CASSFPGQGHQETQYF.

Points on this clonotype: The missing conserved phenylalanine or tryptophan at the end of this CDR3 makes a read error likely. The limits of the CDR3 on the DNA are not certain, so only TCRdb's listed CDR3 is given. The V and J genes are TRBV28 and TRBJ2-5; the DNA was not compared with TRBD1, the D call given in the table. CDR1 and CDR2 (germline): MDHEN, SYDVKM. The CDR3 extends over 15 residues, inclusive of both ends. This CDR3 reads CASAGRRWYQETQNY.